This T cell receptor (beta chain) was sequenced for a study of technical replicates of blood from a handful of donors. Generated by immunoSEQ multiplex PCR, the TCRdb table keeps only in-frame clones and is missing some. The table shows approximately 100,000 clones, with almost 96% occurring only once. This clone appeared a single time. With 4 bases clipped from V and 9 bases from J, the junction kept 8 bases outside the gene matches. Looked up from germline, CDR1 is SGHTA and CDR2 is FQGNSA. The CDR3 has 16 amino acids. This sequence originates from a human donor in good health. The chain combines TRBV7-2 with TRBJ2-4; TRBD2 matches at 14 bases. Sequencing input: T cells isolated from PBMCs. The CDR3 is CASSYRLAGGRGIQYF. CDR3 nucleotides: TGTGCCAGCAGCTATAGACTAGCGGGGGGGCGGGGCATTCAGTACTTC.